These 11 T cell receptor beta chains came from one sample sequenced in a study of T-cell reconstitution after alpha-beta-depleted transplantation in children. Preparation of the TCRbeta library was carried out with unique molecular identifiers. TCRdb recomputed calls from the PCR reads with MiXCR, one row per CDR3 protein. The data show approximately 350,000 distinct CDR3 sequences, with around a tenth seen just once and around 2.3% held by the top ten. Sequenced here: PBMCs from the stem cell graft donor, sampled from the stem cell graft. Receptor source: a human donor who donated a stem cell graft to a child with acute lymphoblastic leukemia.

This clonotype has just a few counts. At one boundary the junction diverges from the germline segment, which might be a read error. V usage is TRBV7-7 and J usage is TRBJ2-3, with 7 bases that match TRBD2. CDR3 length: 14 amino acids. Germline V gene lookup returns CDR1 SSHAT and CDR2 FNYEAQ (reference sequence). CDR3: CASSVGGITDTQYF. The DNA of the CDR3 is TGTGCTAGCAGCGTCGGGGGGATCACAGATACGCAGTATTTT.

The chain joins TRBV5-1 to TRBJ2-5; possibly TRBD1 for D (6 bases). Trimming left V 8 bases short and J 5 bases short, with 25 bases between. CDR1 and CDR2 from the germline V gene are SGHRS and YFSETQ. The CDR3 length is 16 residues. The CDR3 is CASSGKRGGLGETQYF. In DNA form, the CDR3 reads TGCGCCAGTTCCGGAAAACGTGGGGGCCTCGGGGAGACCCAGTACTTC.

The J gene is TRBJ1-2, the V gene TRBV2, with 12 nucleotides matching TRBD1. J was trimmed by 6 bases and V by 6 bases; bases with no gene match: 23. The CDR3 has 20 residues. Germline-derived CDR1 and CDR2 are SNHLY and FYNNEI. The CDR3 sequence is CASREGQGAFFLRSDDGYTF. Written as DNA, the CDR3 is TGTGCCAGCAGGGAGGGACAGGGGGCGTTTTTCTTGAGGAGTGACGATGGCTACACCTTC.

This clonotype came up a few times. The chain is built from TRBV5-1 and TRBJ2-3; perhaps TRBD2 as D (6 bases). The CDR3 has 13 amino acids. Trimming left V 6 bases short and J 2 bases short, with 10 bases between. CDR1 and CDR2 (germline): SGHRS, YFSETQ. The CDR3 loop is CASTRDSTDTQYF. The CDR3 DNA sequence: TGCGCCAGCACCAGGGACTCCACAGATACGCAGTATTTT.

With regard to this clonotype: This may be a read error: a much more frequent sequence differs by one nucleotide. This chain uses TRBV28 with TRBJ2-4, with a tentative D call TRBD1 (6 bases). CDR3 length: 17 amino acids. In germline, CDR1 is MDHEN, CDR2 SYDVKM. In DNA form, the CDR3 reads TGTGCCAGCAGTTTTATTTCAGGGGTTCCCTCCAAAAACAGTCAGTACTTC. As protein: CASSFISGVPSKNSQYF. The whole variable domain, remainder taken from reference TRBV28 and TRBJ2-4, is DVKVTQSSRYLVKRTGEKVFLECVQDMDHENMFWYRQDPGLGLRLIYFSYDVKMKEKGDIPEGYSVSREKKERFSLILESASTNQTSMYLCASSFISGVPSKNSQYFGAGTRLSVL.

This clonotype was counted at least ten times. The genes are TRBV7-8 and TRBJ1-2, with D perhaps TRBD1 (6 bases). Trimming stripped 7 bases from V and 4 bases from J, with 13 bases between. Germline lookup yields CDR1 SGHVS and CDR2 FQNEAQ. This CDR3 is built from 13 residues. CDR3 in amino acids: CASTLGGVYGYTF. As DNA, the CDR3 is TGTGCCAGCACCCTAGGGGGGGTCTATGGCTACACCTTC.

The sample holds a few counts of this clonotype. Relative to the germline gene, one junction end is altered; a read error may explain this. The chain links TRBV7-7 to TRBJ2-2; D unresolved. CDR1 and CDR2 from the germline V gene are SSHAT and FNYEAQ (reference sequence). This CDR3 region has 15 residues. The CDR3 reads CASSASQANTGELFF. In DNA form, the CDR3 reads TGTGCTAGCAGCGCGAGTCAGGCGAACACCGGGGAGCTGTTTTTT. Filled out from reference TRBV7-7 and TRBJ2-2, the complete variable domain reads GAGVSQSPRYKVTKRGQDVTLRCDPISSHATLYWYQQALGQGPEFLTYFNYEAQPDKSGLPSDRFSAERPEGSISTLTIQRTEQRDSAMYRCASSASQANTGELFFGEGSRLTVL.

This chain joins TRBV12-3 or TRBV12-4 and TRBJ1-2; TRBD1 matches 8 bases. V dropped 2 bases and J dropped 8; count of bases not matched to a gene: 7. This CDR3 is 14 amino acids long. Here the CDR3 DNA reads TGTGCCAGCAGTTTAAGACAGGGGACCATGGGCTACACCTTC. Its protein product is CASSLRQGTMGYTF.

V gene TRBV5-1 combines with J gene TRBJ1-2, with 9 bases aligning to TRBD1. The ends lost 5 bases at V and 3 bases at J; junction bases unmatched: 20. This CDR3 spans 19 amino acids. CDR1 and CDR2 (germline): SGHRS, YFSETQ. The CDR3 coding sequence is TGCGCCAGCAGTCCCACTCCGGGACAGGGAGGATATGGGGACTATGGCTACACCTTC. Translating it yields CASSPTPGQGGYGDYGYTF.

This clonotype was detected many times. The chain is built from TRBV2 and TRBJ2-1, with TRBD2 matching 7 bases. Germline V gene lookup returns CDR1 SNHLY and CDR2 FYNNEI. Unmatched junction bases numbered 6, after V lost 3 bases and J lost 4 bases. This CDR3 is built from 15 residues. CDR3 region: CASSDFLAAYNEQFF. DNA for the CDR3: TGTGCCAGCAGTGATTTTCTAGCGGCTTACAATGAGCAGTTCTTC.

The table lists this clonotype with a few counts. The genes are TRBV27 and TRBJ1-5; D perhaps matches TRBD1 (5 bases). Germline loops: CDR1 MNHEY, CDR2 SMNVEV (reference sequence). The CDR3 sequence is 15 residues long. V lost 5 bases, J lost 2 bases, and 13 bases lay in between. For the CDR3, the DNA is TGTGCCAGCAGTGGCCGGGGGTCGCGCAATCAGCCCCAGCATTTT. This translates into CASSGRGSRNQPQHF.